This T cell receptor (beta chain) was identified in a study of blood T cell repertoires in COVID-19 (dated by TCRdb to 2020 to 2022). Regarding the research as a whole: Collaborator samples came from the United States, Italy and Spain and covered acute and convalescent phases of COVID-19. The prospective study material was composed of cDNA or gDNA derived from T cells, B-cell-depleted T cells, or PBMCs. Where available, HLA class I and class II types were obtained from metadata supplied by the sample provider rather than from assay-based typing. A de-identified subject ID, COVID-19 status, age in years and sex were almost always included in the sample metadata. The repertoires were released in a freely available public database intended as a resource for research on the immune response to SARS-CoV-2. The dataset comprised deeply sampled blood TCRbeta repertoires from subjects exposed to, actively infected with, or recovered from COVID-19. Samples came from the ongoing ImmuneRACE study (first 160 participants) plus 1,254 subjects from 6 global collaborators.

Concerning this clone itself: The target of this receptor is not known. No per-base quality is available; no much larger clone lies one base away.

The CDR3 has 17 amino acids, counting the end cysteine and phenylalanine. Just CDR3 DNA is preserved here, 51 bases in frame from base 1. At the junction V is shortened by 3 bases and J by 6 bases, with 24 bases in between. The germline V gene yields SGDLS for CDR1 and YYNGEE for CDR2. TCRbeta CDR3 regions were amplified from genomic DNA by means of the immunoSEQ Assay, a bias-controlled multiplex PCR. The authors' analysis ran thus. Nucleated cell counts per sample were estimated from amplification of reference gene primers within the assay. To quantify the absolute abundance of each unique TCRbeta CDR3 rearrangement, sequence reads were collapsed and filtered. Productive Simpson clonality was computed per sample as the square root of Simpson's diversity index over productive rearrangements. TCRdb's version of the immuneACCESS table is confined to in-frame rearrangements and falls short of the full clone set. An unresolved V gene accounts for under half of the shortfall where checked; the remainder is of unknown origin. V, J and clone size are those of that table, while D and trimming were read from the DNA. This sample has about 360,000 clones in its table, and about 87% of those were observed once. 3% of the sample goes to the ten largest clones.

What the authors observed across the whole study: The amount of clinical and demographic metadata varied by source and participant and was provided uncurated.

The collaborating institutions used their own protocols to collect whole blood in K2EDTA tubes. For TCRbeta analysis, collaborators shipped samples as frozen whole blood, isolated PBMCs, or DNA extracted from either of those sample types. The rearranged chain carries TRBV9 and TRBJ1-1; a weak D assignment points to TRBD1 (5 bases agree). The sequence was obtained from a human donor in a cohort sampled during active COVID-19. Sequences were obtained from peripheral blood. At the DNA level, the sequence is TGTGCCAGCAGCGCGATTAGGGCAGGGTTGAGAGAGGCTGAAGCTTTCTTT. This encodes CASSAIRAGLREAEAFF.